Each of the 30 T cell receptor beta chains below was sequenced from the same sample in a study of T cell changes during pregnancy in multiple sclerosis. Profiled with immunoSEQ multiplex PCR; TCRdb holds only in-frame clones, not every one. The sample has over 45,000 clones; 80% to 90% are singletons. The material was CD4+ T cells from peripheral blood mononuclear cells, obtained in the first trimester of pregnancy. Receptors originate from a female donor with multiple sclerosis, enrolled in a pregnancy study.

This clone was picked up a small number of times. CDR3 amino acids: CAIAGAPYGYTF. CDR3 nucleotide sequence: TGTGCCATCGCTGGGGCTCCCTATGGCTACACCTTC. The rearrangement joins TRBV10-3 to TRBJ1-2, with TRBD1 as a possible D gene (5 bases). Germline V gives CDR1 ENHRY, CDR2 SYGVKD. This CDR3 region has 12 residues. The V end was cut by 8 bases, the J end by 4 bases, with 11 bases between.

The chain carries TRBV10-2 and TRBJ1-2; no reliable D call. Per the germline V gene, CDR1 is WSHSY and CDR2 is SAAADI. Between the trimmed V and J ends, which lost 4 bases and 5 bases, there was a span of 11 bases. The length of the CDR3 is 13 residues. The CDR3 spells CASSVLTGYGYTF. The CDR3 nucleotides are TGCGCCAGCAGTGTGCTGACCGGGTATGGCTACACCTTC.

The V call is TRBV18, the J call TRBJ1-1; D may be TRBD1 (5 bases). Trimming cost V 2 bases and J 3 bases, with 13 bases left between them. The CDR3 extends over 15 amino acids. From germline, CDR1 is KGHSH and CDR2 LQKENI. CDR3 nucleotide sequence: TGTGCCAGCTCACCAGAGCAGGGTAGTGACACTGAAGCTTTCTTT. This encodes CASSPEQGSDTEAFF. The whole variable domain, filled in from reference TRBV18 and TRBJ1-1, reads NAGVMQNPRHLVRRRGQEARLRCSPMKGHSHVYWYRQLPEEGLKFMVYLQKENIIDESGMPKERFSAEFPKEGPSILRIQQVVRGDSAAYFCASSPEQGSDTEAFFGQGTRLTVV.

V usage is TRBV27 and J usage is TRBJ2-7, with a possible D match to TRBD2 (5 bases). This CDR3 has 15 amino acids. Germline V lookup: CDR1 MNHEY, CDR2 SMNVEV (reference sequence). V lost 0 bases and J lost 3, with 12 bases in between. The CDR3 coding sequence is TGTGCCAGCAGTTTATCCAGGAACCGGGGCTACGAGCAGTACTTC. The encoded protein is CASSLSRNRGYEQYF.

CDR3 coding DNA: TGTGCCAGCTCATCTACAGGGGAGAGCACAGATACGCAGTATTTT. Amino acids: CASSSTGESTDTQYF. The V call is TRBV18, the J call TRBJ2-3; TRBD1 aligns across 7 bases. Germline V lookup: CDR1 KGHSH, CDR2 LQKENI. V lost 5 bases, J lost 0 bases, and 5 bases stayed unmatched. The CDR3 loop spans 15 amino acids.

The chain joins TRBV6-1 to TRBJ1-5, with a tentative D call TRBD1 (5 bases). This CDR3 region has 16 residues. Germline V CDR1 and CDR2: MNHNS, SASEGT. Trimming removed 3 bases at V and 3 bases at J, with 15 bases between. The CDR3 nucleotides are TGTGCCAGCAGTGATATGAAGACAGTGATCAATCAGCCCCAGCATTTT. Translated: CASSDMKTVINQPQHF.

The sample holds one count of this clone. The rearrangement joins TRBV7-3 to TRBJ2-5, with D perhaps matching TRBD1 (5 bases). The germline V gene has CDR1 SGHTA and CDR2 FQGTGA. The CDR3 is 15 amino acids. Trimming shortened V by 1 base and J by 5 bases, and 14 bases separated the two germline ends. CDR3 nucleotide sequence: TGTGCCAGCAGCTTAATCGGCAACAAGGGGGAGACCCAGTACTTC. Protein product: CASSLIGNKGETQYF.

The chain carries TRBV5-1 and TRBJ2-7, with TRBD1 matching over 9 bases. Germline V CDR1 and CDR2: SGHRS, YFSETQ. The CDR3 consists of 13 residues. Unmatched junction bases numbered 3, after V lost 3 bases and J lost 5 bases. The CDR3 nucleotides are TGCGCCAGCAGCTGGACAGGGGCCCACGAGCAGTACTTC. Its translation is CASSWTGAHEQYF.

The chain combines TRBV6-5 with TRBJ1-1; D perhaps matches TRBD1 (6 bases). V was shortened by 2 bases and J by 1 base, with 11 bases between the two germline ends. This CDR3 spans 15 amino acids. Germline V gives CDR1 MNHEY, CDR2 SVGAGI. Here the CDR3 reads CASSYRGKSNTEAFF. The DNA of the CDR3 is TGTGCCAGCAGTTACAGGGGGAAGTCGAACACTGAAGCTTTCTTT.

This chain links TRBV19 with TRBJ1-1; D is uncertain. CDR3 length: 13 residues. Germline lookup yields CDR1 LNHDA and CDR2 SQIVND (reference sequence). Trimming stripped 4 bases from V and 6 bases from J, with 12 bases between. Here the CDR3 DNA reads TGTGCCAGTAGTACCAGGAGGGCGGCTGAAGCTTTCTTT. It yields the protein CASSTRRAAEAFF.

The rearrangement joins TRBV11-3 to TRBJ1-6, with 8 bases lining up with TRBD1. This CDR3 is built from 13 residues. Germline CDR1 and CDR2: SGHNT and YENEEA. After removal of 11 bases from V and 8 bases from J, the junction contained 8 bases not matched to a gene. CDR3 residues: CASGGGRYSPLHF. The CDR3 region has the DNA TGTGCCTCAGGGGGCGGACGATATTCACCCCTCCACTTT.

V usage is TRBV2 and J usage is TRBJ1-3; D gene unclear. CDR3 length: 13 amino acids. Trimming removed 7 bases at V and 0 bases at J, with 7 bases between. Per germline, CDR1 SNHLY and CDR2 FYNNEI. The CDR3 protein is CASIPNSGNTIYF. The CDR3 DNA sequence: TGTGCCAGCATCCCCAACTCTGGAAACACCATATATTTT.

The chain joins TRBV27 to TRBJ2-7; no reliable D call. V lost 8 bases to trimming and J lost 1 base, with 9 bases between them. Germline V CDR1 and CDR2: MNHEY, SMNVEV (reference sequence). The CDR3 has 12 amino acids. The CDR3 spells CASDSLSYEQYF. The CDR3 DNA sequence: TGTGCCAGCGACTCCCTATCCTACGAGCAGTACTTC.

The CDR3 spells CASVQGAYGYTF. The CDR3 DNA sequence: TGTGCCAGCGTACAGGGGGCGTATGGCTACACCTTC. The V and J genes are TRBV2 and TRBJ1-2; TRBD1 matches 9 bases. In germline, CDR1 is SNHLY, CDR2 FYNNEI. The trim removed 8 bases at V and 5 bases at J, leaving 3 bases unmatched. The CDR3 spans 12 residues.

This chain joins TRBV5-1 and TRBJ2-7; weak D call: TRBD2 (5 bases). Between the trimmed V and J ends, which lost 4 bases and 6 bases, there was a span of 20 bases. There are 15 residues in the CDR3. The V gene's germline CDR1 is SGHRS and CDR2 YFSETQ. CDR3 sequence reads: CASSEGAPKPPEQYF. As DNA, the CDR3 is TGCGCCAGCAGCGAGGGAGCCCCCAAGCCTCCCGAGCAGTACTTC.

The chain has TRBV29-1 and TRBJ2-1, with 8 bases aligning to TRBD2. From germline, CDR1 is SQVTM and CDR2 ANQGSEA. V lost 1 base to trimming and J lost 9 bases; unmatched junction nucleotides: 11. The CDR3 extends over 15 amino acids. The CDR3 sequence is CSVEGYSGKRGEQFF. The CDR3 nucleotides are TGCAGCGTTGAAGGGTATAGCGGGAAGAGAGGTGAGCAGTTCTTC.

The CDR3: CASSFPKNTEAFF. DNA of the CDR3: TGTGCCAGCAGTTTTCCTAAAAACACTGAAGCTTTCTTT. The V gene is TRBV28, the J gene TRBJ1-1; no clear D gene. The CDR3 covers 13 residues. Germline V gives CDR1 MDHEN, CDR2 SYDVKM. V was trimmed by 3 bases and J by 2 bases, leaving 7 bases between them.

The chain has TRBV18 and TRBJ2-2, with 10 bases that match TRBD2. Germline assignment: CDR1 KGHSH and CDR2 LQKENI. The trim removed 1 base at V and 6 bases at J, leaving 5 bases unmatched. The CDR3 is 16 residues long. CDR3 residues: CASSPLASGGAGELFF. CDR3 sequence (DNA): TGTGCCAGCTCACCACTTGCTAGCGGGGGAGCCGGGGAGCTGTTTTTT.

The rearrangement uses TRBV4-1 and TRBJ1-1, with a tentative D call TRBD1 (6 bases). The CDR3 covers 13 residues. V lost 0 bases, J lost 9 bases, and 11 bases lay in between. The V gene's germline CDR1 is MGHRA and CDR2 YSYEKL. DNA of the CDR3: TGCGCCAGCAGCCAAGAGGGGGGGGCACAAGCTTTCTTT. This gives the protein CASSQEGGAQAFF.

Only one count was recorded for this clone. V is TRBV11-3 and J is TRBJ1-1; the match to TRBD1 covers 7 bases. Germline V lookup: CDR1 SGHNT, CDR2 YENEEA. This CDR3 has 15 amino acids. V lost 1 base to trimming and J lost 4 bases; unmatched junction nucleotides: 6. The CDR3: CASSLGPTGATEAFF. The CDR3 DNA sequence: TGTGCCAGCAGCTTAGGTCCAACAGGGGCCACTGAAGCTTTCTTT.

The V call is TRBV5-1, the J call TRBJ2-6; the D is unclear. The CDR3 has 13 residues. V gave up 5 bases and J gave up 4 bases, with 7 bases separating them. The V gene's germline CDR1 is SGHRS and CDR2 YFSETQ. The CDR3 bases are TGCGCCAGCAGTTCCGGGGGGGCCAACGTCCTGACTTTC. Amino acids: CASSSGGANVLTF.

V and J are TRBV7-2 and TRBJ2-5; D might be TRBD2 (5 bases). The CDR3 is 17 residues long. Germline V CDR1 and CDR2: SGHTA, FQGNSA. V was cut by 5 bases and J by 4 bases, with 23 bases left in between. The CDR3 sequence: CASSPRASSPRTETQYF. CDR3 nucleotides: TGTGCCAGCAGCCCGAGGGCCTCTAGCCCCCGCACAGAGACCCAGTACTTC.

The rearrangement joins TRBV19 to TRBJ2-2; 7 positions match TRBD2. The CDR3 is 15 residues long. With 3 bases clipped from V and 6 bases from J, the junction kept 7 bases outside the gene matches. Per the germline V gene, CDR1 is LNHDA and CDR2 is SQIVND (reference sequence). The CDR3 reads CASSIGSSGSGELFF. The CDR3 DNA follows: TGTGCCAGTAGTATTGGATCTAGCGGCTCCGGGGAGCTGTTTTTT.

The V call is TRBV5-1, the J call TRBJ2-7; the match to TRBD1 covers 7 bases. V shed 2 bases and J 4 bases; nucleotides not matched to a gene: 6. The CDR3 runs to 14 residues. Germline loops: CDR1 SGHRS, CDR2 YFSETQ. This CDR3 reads CASSFLGGQYEQYF. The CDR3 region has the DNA TGCGCCAGCAGCTTCCTAGGGGGACAGTACGAGCAGTACTTC. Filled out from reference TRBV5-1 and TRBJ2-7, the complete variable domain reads KAGVTQTPRYLIKTRGQQVTLSCSPISGHRSVSWYQQTPGQGLQFLFEYFSETQRNKGNFPGRFSGRQFSNSRSEMNVSTLELGDSALYLCASSFLGGQYEQYFGPGTRLTVT.

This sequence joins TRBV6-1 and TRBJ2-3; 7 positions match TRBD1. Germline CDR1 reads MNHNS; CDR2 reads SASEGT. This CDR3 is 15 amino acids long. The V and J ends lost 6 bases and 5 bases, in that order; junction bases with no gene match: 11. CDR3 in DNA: TGTGCCAGCAGGAAGAGACAGGGAGAAAAAGATACGCAGTATTTT. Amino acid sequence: CASRKRQGEKDTQYF.

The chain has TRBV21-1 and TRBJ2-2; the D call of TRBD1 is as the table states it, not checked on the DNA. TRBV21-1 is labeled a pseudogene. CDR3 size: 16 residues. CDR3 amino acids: CASSKVGRGDTGELFF. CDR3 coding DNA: TGTGCCAGCAGCAAAGTCGGCAGGGGCGACACCGGGGAGCTGTTTTTT.

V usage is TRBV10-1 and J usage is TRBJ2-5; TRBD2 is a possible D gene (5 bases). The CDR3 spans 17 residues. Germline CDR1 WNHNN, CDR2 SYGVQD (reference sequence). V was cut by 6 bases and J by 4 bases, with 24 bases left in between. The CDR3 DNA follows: TGCGCCAGCAGCGGTTTTTGGACTGGATGGGTAGCAGAGACCCAGTACTTC. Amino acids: CASSGFWTGWVAETQYF.

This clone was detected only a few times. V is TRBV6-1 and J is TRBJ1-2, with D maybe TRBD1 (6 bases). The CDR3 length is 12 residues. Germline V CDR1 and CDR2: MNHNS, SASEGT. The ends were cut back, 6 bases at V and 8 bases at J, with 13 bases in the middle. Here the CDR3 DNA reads TGTGCCAGCAGGGACAGCACTAGGGGCTACACCTTC. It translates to CASRDSTRGYTF.

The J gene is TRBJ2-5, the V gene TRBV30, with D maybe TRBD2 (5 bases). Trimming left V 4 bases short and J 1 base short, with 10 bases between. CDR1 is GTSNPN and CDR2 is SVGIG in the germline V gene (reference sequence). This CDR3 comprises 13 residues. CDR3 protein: CAWNPAGQETQYF. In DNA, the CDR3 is TGTGCCTGGAACCCTGCGGGCCAAGAGACCCAGTACTTC.

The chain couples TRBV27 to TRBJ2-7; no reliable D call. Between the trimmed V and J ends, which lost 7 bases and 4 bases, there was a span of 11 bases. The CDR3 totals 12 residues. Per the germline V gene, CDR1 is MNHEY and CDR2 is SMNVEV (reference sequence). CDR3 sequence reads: CASTSERYEQYF. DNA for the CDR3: TGTGCCAGCACCAGCGAGAGGTACGAGCAGTACTTC.